This T cell receptor beta chain emerged from a study of T cells after yellow fever vaccination. CDR3 length equals 13 residues. V dropped 5 bases and J dropped 2 bases, with 8 bases sitting between them. Germline V gene sequence: CDR1 WNHNN, CDR2 SYGVQD (reference sequence). TCRdb analysed the 5' RACE reads with MiXCR anew, one entry per CDR3 protein. Altogether around 230,000 distinct CDR3 sequences are present, over 6.5% being singletons, with the ten largest covering roughly 1%. This TCR came from a man aged 25 to 40 who received the YFV17D yellow fever vaccine. The genes are TRBV10-1 and TRBJ2-3; D is tentatively TRBD1 or TRBD2 (5 bases each). Sequenced here: CD4+ T cells sorted from PBMCs, sampled on the day of the yellow fever booster vaccination. The CDR3 protein is CASSWDLTDTQYF. CDR3 DNA sequence: TGCGCCAGCAGTTGGGACCTCACAGATACGCAGTATTTT.